A single sample gave rise to the 25 T cell receptor beta chains below, sequenced in a study of PD-1 blockade in classical Hodgkin lymphoma. The method was immunoSEQ multiplex PCR; TCRdb's version includes in-frame clones alone and lacks a portion of them. This table has 9,500 to 10,000 clones, approximately 90% appearing once. In every patient, relapse followed autologous stem cell transplantation, while exposure to brentuximab vedotin differed. Sequencing used peripheral blood mononuclear cells (PBMCs), obtained at baseline. These receptor sequences come from a human donor with classical Hodgkin lymphoma.

This sequence joins TRBV5-4 and TRBJ2-5; the D gene is possibly TRBD2 (7 bases). This CDR3 region has 14 residues. In germline, CDR1 is SGHNT, CDR2 YYREEE (reference sequence). The V end lost 1 base, the J end lost 5 bases, and 12 bases lay between the germline ends. This CDR3 reads CASSLTGGRETQYF. The CDR3 DNA reads TGTGCCAGCAGCTTGACGGGGGGCAGGGAGACCCAGTACTTC.

The J gene is TRBJ1-3, the V gene TRBV19; D is unclear. The V end lost 1 base, the J end lost 0 bases, and 7 bases lay between the germline ends. This CDR3 spans 15 amino acids. The germline V gene encodes CDR1 LNHDA and CDR2 SQIVND (reference sequence). Here the CDR3 reads CASSIGSTSGNTIYF. The CDR3 DNA sequence: TGTGCCAGTAGTATAGGGTCCACCTCTGGAAACACCATATATTTT.

V is TRBV5-6 and J is TRBJ1-5; D ambiguous. Trimming cost V 1 base and J 0 bases, with 8 bases left between them. Germline-derived CDR1 and CDR2 are SGHDT and YYEEEE. The length of the CDR3 is 15 residues. CDR3 region: CASSLRGYSNQPQHF. CDR3 bases: TGTGCCAGCAGCTTGAGAGGGTATAGCAATCAGCCCCAGCATTTT.

This chain connects TRBV30 to TRBJ1-2, with a possible D match to TRBD1 (6 bases). V lost 3 bases and J lost 8, with 19 bases in between. CDR3 length: 14 residues. The V gene's germline CDR1 is GTSNPN and CDR2 SVGIG (reference sequence). The chain's CDR3 is CAWSPEGGEWGYTF. CDR3 nucleotide sequence: TGTGCCTGGAGCCCTGAGGGGGGGGAATGGGGCTACACCTTC.

V gene TRBV19 combines with J gene TRBJ1-3; the D is unclear. Germline V gene lookup returns CDR1 LNHDA and CDR2 SQIVND (reference sequence). V was shortened by 5 bases and J by 1 base, with 21 bases between the two germline ends. The CDR3 consists of 18 residues. The CDR3 DNA reads TGTGCCAGTAGTTCACCGGCGGGTGGGTCAAGGTCTGGAAACACCATATATTTT. Translating gives CASSSPAGGSRSGNTIYF.

J is TRBJ2-7 and V is TRBV11-2; D remains unclear. Trimming removed 5 bases at V and 6 bases at J, with 14 bases between. Germline CDR1 reads SGHAT; CDR2 reads FQNNGV. This CDR3 spans 13 amino acids. In DNA, the CDR3 is TGTGCCAGCAGCATCTGGACCTCAACCGAGCAGTACTTC. This sequence encodes CASSIWTSTEQYF. The whole variable domain, remainder taken from reference TRBV11-2 and TRBJ2-7, is EAGVAQSPRYKIIEKRQSVAFWCNPISGHATLYWYQQILGQGPKLLIQFQNNGVVDDSQLPKDRFSAERLKGVDSTLKIQPAKLEDSAVYLCASSIWTSTEQYFGPGTRLTVT.

This clone was recorded only once. The chain couples TRBV19 to TRBJ2-7, with 10 nucleotides matching TRBD2. V lost 3 bases and J lost 5; bases outside the gene matches: 4. Germline assignment: CDR1 LNHDA and CDR2 SQIVND (reference sequence). The CDR3 length is 14 residues. The CDR3, as DNA: TGTGCCAGTAGTATGGCCGGGACTAGCGACGAGCAGTACTTC. Amino acid sequence: CASSMAGTSDEQYF.

The chain joins TRBV19 to TRBJ1-2; D is uncertain. CDR1 is LNHDA, CDR2 SQIVND, per germline (reference sequence). CDR3 length equals 13 residues. Trimming left V 1 base short and J 2 bases short, with 5 bases between. CDR3 loop: CASSIGVNYGYTF. Here the CDR3 DNA reads TGTGCCAGTAGTATAGGGGTGAACTATGGCTACACCTTC.

The chain carries TRBV6-6 and TRBJ2-2; no reliable D call. This CDR3 is 14 amino acids long. The germline V gene has CDR1 MNHNY and CDR2 SVGAGI (reference sequence). The V end lost 3 bases, the J end lost 1 base, and 6 bases lay between the germline ends. CDR3: CASSYVQNTGELFF. In DNA, the CDR3 is TGTGCCAGCAGTTATGTCCAGAACACCGGGGAGCTGTTTTTT.

V is TRBV28 and J is TRBJ2-4; maybe TRBD2 (6 bases). The germline CDR1 and CDR2 sequences are MDHEN and SYDVKM. V shed 10 bases and J shed 3 bases, with 16 bases lying between them. The CDR3 sequence is 14 residues long. DNA of the CDR3: TGTGCCACGATGGGAGGATTCGACAAAAACATTCAGTACTTC. Translated: CATMGGFDKNIQYF. Full variable domain (remainder filled in from reference TRBV28 and TRBJ2-4): DVKVTQSSRYLVKRTGEKVFLECVQDMDHENMFWYRQDPGLGLRLIYFSYDVKMKEKGDIPEGYSVSREKKERFSLILESASTNQTSMYLCATMGGFDKNIQYFGAGTRLSVL.

The chain links TRBV9 to TRBJ2-7; the match to TRBD2 covers 7 bases. Germline V lookup: CDR1 SGDLS, CDR2 YYNGEE. This CDR3 has 15 amino acids. V was pared by 0 bases and J by 7 bases, with 10 bases of the junction left unmatched. The CDR3 reads CASSVGGRGTGEQYF. In DNA, the CDR3 is TGTGCCAGCAGCGTAGGCGGGAGAGGGACGGGTGAGCAGTACTTC.

The chain recombines TRBV2 with TRBJ2-7, with a weak D call TRBD1 (5 bases). Germline CDR1 SNHLY, CDR2 FYNNEI. This CDR3 is built from 16 residues. V lost 6 bases to trimming and J lost 3 bases, with 21 bases between them. The CDR3 region is CASRDDSESLYYEQYF. Here the CDR3 DNA reads TGTGCCAGCAGAGACGACAGTGAGTCGCTTTACTACGAGCAGTACTTC.

The chain recombines TRBV10-3 with TRBJ1-5; the D gene is possibly TRBD1 (5 bases). The length of the CDR3 is 13 residues. Deletions cut 6 bases from V and 6 bases from J, with 12 bases between. Germline V CDR1 and CDR2: ENHRY, SYGVKD. The CDR3 region has the DNA TGTGCCATCAGGCAGGGTGTGGGTCAGCCCCAGCATTTT. Translated: CAIRQGVGQPQHF.

The chain combines TRBV5-5 with TRBJ2-1; D tentatively fits TRBD1 or TRBD2 (5 bases each). Trimming shortened V by 6 bases and J by 5 bases, and 27 bases separated the two germline ends. The CDR3 has 18 residues. CDR1 is SGHKS, CDR2 YYEKEE, per germline (reference sequence). The CDR3 DNA is TGTGCCAGCACTAATCAAAGCAGGGACGTTGGCCGAAACAATGAGCAGTTCTTC. It codes for CASTNQSRDVGRNNEQFF.

This sequence joins TRBV19 and TRBJ2-7; D is undetermined. CDR1 is LNHDA and CDR2 is SQIVND in the germline V gene (reference sequence). This CDR3 is built from 13 residues. V was shortened by 3 bases and J by 4 bases, with 10 bases between the two germline ends. The CDR3 sequence is CASSITPSYEQYF. The CDR3 nucleotides read TGTGCCAGTAGTATCACACCTTCGTACGAGCAGTACTTC.

J is TRBJ2-7 and V is TRBV18; TRBD2 matches 7 bases. V lost 3 bases to trimming and J lost 1 base; unmatched junction nucleotides: 3. CDR1 and CDR2 (germline): KGHSH, LQKENI. CDR3 size: 14 residues. CDR3 region: CASSPGGGSYEQYF. DNA of the CDR3: TGTGCCAGCTCACCTGGGGGGGGATCCTACGAGCAGTACTTC. The full variable domain, with the rest looked up from reference TRBV18 and TRBJ2-7, is NAGVMQNPRHLVRRRGQEARLRCSPMKGHSHVYWYRQLPEEGLKFMVYLQKENIIDESGMPKERFSAEFPKEGPSILRIQQVVRGDSAAYFCASSPGGGSYEQYFGPGTRLTVT.

The CDR3, as DNA: TGTGCCAGCAGCTTCCCAGGGACAAATTCACCCCTCCACTTT. Its protein product is CASSFPGTNSPLHF. This chain joins TRBV7-2 and TRBJ1-6; possible D gene TRBD1, 6 bases. The CDR3 totals 14 residues. Germline CDR1 SGHTA, CDR2 FQGNSA. V lost 3 bases, J lost 7 bases, and 10 bases lay in between.

The chain links TRBV30 to TRBJ2-2; tentatively, D is TRBD1 (6 bases). V was shortened by 3 bases and J by 0 bases, with 8 bases between the two germline ends. The CDR3 is made up of 14 amino acids. The V gene's germline CDR1 is GTSNPN and CDR2 SVGIG (reference sequence). The CDR3 DNA sequence: TGTGCCTGGAGAAGACAGGCGAACACCGGGGAGCTGTTTTTT. Amino acids: CAWRRQANTGELFF. The full variable domain, in which reference TRBV30 and TRBJ2-2 provide the parts outside the CDR3, is SQTIHQWPATLVQPVGSPLSLECTVEGTSNPNLYWYRQAAGRGLQLLFYSVGIGQISSEVPQNLSASRPQDRQFILSSKKLLLSDSGFYLCAWRRQANTGELFFGEGSRLTVL.

V is TRBV10-3 and J is TRBJ1-1; no firm D call. CDR1 is ENHRY, CDR2 SYGVKD, per germline. V lost 0 bases and J lost 0, with 8 bases in between. The CDR3 totals 15 residues. The CDR3 here is CAISESGSMNTEAFF. In DNA form, the CDR3 reads TGTGCCATCAGTGAGTCGGGATCCATGAACACTGAAGCTTTCTTT.

V is TRBV7-2 and J is TRBJ2-6, with no clear D. Germline V CDR1 and CDR2: SGHTA, FQGNSA. The CDR3 sequence is 13 residues long. Trimming shortened V by 7 bases and J by 2 bases, and 6 bases separated the two germline ends. The CDR3 loop is CASIRTGANVLTF. The CDR3 region has the DNA TGTGCCAGCATCCGTACTGGGGCCAACGTCCTGACTTTC. Looking up the rest from reference TRBV7-2 and TRBJ2-6 gives the full variable domain: GAGVSQSPSNKVTEKGKDVELRCDPISGHTALYWYRQSLGQGLEFLIYFQGNSAPDKSGLPSDRFSAERTGGSVSTLTIQRTQQEDSAVYLCASIRTGANVLTFGAGSRLTVL.

J is TRBJ1-1 and V is TRBV18; TRBD1 might be the D (5 bases). CDR1 and CDR2 (germline): KGHSH, LQKENI. Trimming removed 6 bases at V and 3 bases at J, with 11 bases between. This CDR3 is 13 amino acids long. The CDR3 loop is CASSPTRDTEAFF. CDR3 nucleotides: TGTGCCAGCTCTCCGACCAGGGACACTGAAGCTTTCTTT.

This chain's CDR3 is CASSRLGSAGGPTDTQYF. The CDR3 coding sequence is TGCGCCAGCAGCCGGCTAGGTTCGGCGGGAGGGCCGACAGATACGCAGTATTTT. The V call is TRBV23-1, the J call TRBJ2-3; TRBD2 matches at 9 bases. TRBV23-1 is known as an ORF, though its function is uncertain. Trimming cost V 6 bases and J 3 bases; bases outside gene matches: 16. This CDR3 comprises 18 residues.

The V call is TRBV7-3, the J call TRBJ2-7; D perhaps matches TRBD1 (5 bases). V was clipped by 5 bases and J by 3 bases, with 11 bases between them. In germline, CDR1 is SGHTA, CDR2 FQGTGA. This CDR3 has 13 residues. Written as DNA, the CDR3 is TGTGCCAGCAGCCTCCAGGGTGGCTACGAGCAGTACTTC. Encoded protein: CASSLQGGYEQYF. Supplemented by reference TRBV7-3 and TRBJ2-7, the full variable domain reads GAGVSQTPSNKVTEKGKYVELRCDPISGHTALYWYRQSLGQGPEFLIYFQGTGAADDSGLPNDRFFAVRPEGSVSTLKIQRTERGDSAVYLCASSLQGGYEQYFGPGTRLTVT.

The genes are TRBV29-1 and TRBJ1-2; a weak D match, TRBD1 (6 bases). V was cut by 7 bases and J by 2 bases, with 20 bases left in between. Germline assignment: CDR1 SQVTM and CDR2 ANQGSEA. CDR3 length: 15 residues. The CDR3: CSDAQRQDPNYGYTF. CDR3 bases: TGCAGCGACGCACAGAGACAGGACCCAAACTATGGCTACACCTTC.

This CDR3 is CASGFVADEQFF. Written as DNA, the CDR3 is TGTGCCAGCGGTTTCGTGGCGGATGAGCAGTTCTTC. The V call is TRBV11-2, the J call TRBJ2-1; no reliable D call. This CDR3 region has 12 residues. The germline V and J ends were trimmed by 8 bases and 8 bases, with 13 bases remaining between them. Germline V gives CDR1 SGHAT, CDR2 FQNNGV. Looking up the rest from reference TRBV11-2 and TRBJ2-1 gives the full variable domain: EAGVAQSPRYKIIEKRQSVAFWCNPISGHATLYWYQQILGQGPKLLIQFQNNGVVDDSQLPKDRFSAERLKGVDSTLKIQPAKLEDSAVYLCASGFVADEQFFGPGTRLTVL.